The 28 T cell receptor beta chains below come from one sample, sequenced in a study of blood T cell repertoires in COVID-19. The assay was immunoSEQ multiplex PCR, and TCRdb's table has in-frame clones only and misses some. The repertoire consists of roughly 200,000 clones, with 87% occurring once and the leading ten covering 2% to 2.5%. Source material: PBMCs or T cells enriched from blood (not recorded which). These receptors originate from a woman younger than 45 who had recovered from COVID-19.

The V gene is TRBV11-2, the J gene TRBJ2-7; TRBD1 matches at 7 bases. Trimming cost V 2 bases and J 2 bases; bases outside gene matches: 6. CDR3 length equals 15 residues. Per the germline V gene, CDR1 is SGHAT and CDR2 is FQNNGV. As DNA, the CDR3 is TGTGCCAGCAGCTTACCGGGACAGCCCCCCTACGAGCAGTACTTC. Its translation: CASSLPGQPPYEQYF.

This clone was counted between two and nine times. The V call is TRBV10-2, the J call TRBJ1-4; 12 bases match TRBD1. The J segment lost 1 base and the V segment lost 3 bases, leaving 6 bases of the junction unmatched. CDR1 is WSHSY, CDR2 SAAADI, per germline. This CDR3 region has 18 residues. The CDR3 reads CASSELGTGGKTNEKLFF. CDR3 nucleotides: TGCGCCAGCAGTGAACTAGGGACAGGGGGCAAAACTAATGAAAAACTGTTTTTT.

The rearrangement uses TRBV25-1 and TRBJ1-1; 7 nucleotides align to TRBD1. The CDR3 runs 15 residues. The V gene end was trimmed by 3 bases and the J gene end by 5 bases; junction bases not matched to a gene: 9. CDR1 MGHDK and CDR2 SYGVNS come from the germline V gene. The CDR3 nucleotides read TGTGCCAGCAGTGAGTCGGACAGGTGGCGGACTGAAGCTTTCTTT. The encoded protein is CASSESDRWRTEAFF. Full variable domain (outside the CDR3, taken from reference TRBV25-1 and TRBJ1-1): EADIYQTPRYLVIGTGKKITLECSQTMGHDKMYWYQQDPGMELHLIHYSYGVNSTEKGDLSSESTVSRIRTEHFPLTLESARPSHTSQYLCASSESDRWRTEAFFGQGTRLTVV.

The rearrangement links TRBV11-3 to TRBJ2-3; 7 bases are a match to TRBD2. In germline, CDR1 is SGHNT, CDR2 YENEEA. V was clipped by 4 bases and J by 0 bases; unmatched bases: 7. CDR3 length: 16 amino acids. Written as DNA, the CDR3 is TGTGCCAGCAGCTCAACTTTCGGGGGGAGCACAGATACGCAGTATTTT. The encoded protein is CASSSTFGGSTDTQYF.

This chain joins TRBV3-1 (or the pseudogene TRBV3-2) and TRBJ2-7, with D tentatively TRBD1 (5 bases). The germline CDR1 and CDR2 sequences are LGHDT and YNNKEL (reference sequence). V was clipped by 3 bases and J by 2 bases, with 11 bases between them. This CDR3 spans 14 amino acids. The CDR3 sequence is CASSHRTGPYEQYF. DNA of the CDR3: TGTGCCAGCAGCCATCGTACAGGACCCTACGAGCAGTACTTC.

The rearrangement joins TRBV15 to TRBJ1-1; 7 bases are shared with TRBD1. Germline V lookup: CDR1 LNHNV, CDR2 YYDKDF (reference sequence). The CDR3 contains 14 residues. J gave up 0 bases and V 8 bases, and 6 bases lay outside the gene matches. CDR3 nucleotides: TGTGCCACCGAACCGACAGGGATGAACACTGAAGCTTTCTTT. Its protein product is CATEPTGMNTEAFF.

The rearrangement joins TRBV19 to TRBJ2-5; the D gene is possibly TRBD1 (6 bases). The V gene's germline CDR1 is LNHDA and CDR2 SQIVND (reference sequence). There are 14 residues in the CDR3. Trimming pared 4 bases from V and 5 bases from J, leaving 14 bases between. The CDR3 here is CASSRLLGAETQYF. CDR3 bases: TGTGCCAGTAGTAGGCTGTTGGGGGCGGAGACCCAGTACTTC.

The chain links TRBV12-3 or TRBV12-4 to TRBJ2-5; the match to TRBD2 covers 7 bases. This CDR3 region has 13 residues. The junction had 3 bases not matched to a gene; V was cut back by 3 bases and J by 5 bases. The CDR3 is CASSFWGGETQYF. CDR3 nucleotide sequence: TGTGCCAGCAGTTTCTGGGGGGGGGAGACCCAGTACTTC.

The chain carries TRBV11-3 and TRBJ2-5; no firm D call. Trimming left V 5 bases short and J 2 bases short, with 3 bases between. CDR3 length: 11 residues. Germline V gene lookup returns CDR1 SGHNT and CDR2 YENEEA. The CDR3 DNA follows: TGTGCCAGCAGCCGTCAAGAGACCCAGTACTTC. Translated: CASSRQETQYF.

The V call is TRBV6-2 or TRBV6-3, the J call TRBJ1-4, with D possibly TRBD1 on 6 matching bases. This CDR3 is built from 12 residues. CDR1 is MNHEY, CDR2 SVGEGT, per germline. V was pared by 4 bases and J by 8 bases, with 8 bases between. The CDR3 DNA reads as TGTGCCAGCAGTTTCGGACAGGAAAAACTGTTTTTT. Translating it yields CASSFGQEKLFF.

The rearrangement uses TRBV29-1 and TRBJ2-1; D unresolved. The CDR3 has 10 residues. V lost 7 bases, J lost 5 bases, and 6 bases lay in between. Germline V gene lookup returns CDR1 SQVTM and CDR2 ANQGSEA. For the CDR3, the DNA is TGCAGCGCCTCTAACAATGAGCAGTTCTTC. It yields the protein CSASNNEQFF.

The chain combines TRBV7-2 with TRBJ2-2, with D perhaps matching TRBD1 (5 bases). CDR1 and CDR2 from the germline V gene are SGHTA and FQGNSA. V was cut by 5 bases and J by 6 bases, with 19 bases left in between. This CDR3 spans 16 amino acids. CDR3 DNA sequence: TGTGCCAGCAGCCAGCAGGGAAACGTTGCATCCGGGGAGCTGTTTTTT. The encoded protein is CASSQQGNVASGELFF.

The chain has TRBV5-4 and TRBJ2-5; TRBD2 aligns across 9 bases. Losses at the gene ends were 4 bases for V and 1 base for J; bases not matched to a gene: 5. This CDR3 has 15 residues. Germline V gene data show CDR1 as SGHNT and CDR2 as YYREEE (reference sequence). The CDR3, as DNA: TGTGCCAGCAGCCCGCCGACTAGCGGCCAAGAGACCCAGTACTTC. Translating gives CASSPPTSGQETQYF.

V gene TRBV6-5 combines with J gene TRBJ2-3, with D tentatively TRBD2 (6 bases). Germline CDR1 reads MNHEY; CDR2 reads SVGAGI. The CDR3 extends over 15 amino acids. V was shortened by 6 bases and J by 0 bases, with 13 bases between the two germline ends. The CDR3 DNA follows: TGTGCCAGCAGGAGGAGAGGACTAAGCACAGATACGCAGTATTTT. It codes for CASRRRGLSTDTQYF.

V usage is TRBV10-3 and J usage is TRBJ2-7; TRBD2 matches 12 bases. The CDR3 is 13 amino acids. Germline V gene lookup returns CDR1 ENHRY and CDR2 SYGVKD. V trimming: 4 bases; J trimming: 7 bases; junction bases outside the gene matches: 2. CDR3 loop: CAISALAGGEQYF. Written as DNA, the CDR3 is TGTGCCATCAGTGCCCTAGCGGGGGGGGAGCAGTACTTC.

The V gene is TRBV4-3, the J gene TRBJ2-3, with 9 bases fitting TRBD1. Germline CDR1 LGHNA, CDR2 YSLEER. Trimming took 4 bases from V and 4 from J; bases not matched to a gene: 9. This CDR3 region has 16 residues. Written as DNA, the CDR3 is TGCGCCAGCAGCCGGCAGCCGGGACAGGGCGCAGATACGCAGTATTTT. It translates to CASSRQPGQGADTQYF.

The CDR3 sequence is CASRMSRDTEAFF. DNA of the CDR3: TGTGCCAGCAGGATGAGTAGAGACACTGAAGCTTTCTTT. The chain links TRBV6-5 to TRBJ1-1; D is uncertain. Germline CDR1 is MNHEY and CDR2 is SVGAGI. The CDR3 loop spans 13 amino acids. With 6 bases removed from V and 3 bases from J, the gap between germline ends came to 11 bases.

This rearrangement joins TRBV30 to TRBJ1-2, with TRBD1 identical over 8 bases. Germline assignment: CDR1 GTSNPN and CDR2 SVGIG (reference sequence). The CDR3 consists of 13 residues. V was clipped by 5 bases and J by 8 bases; unmatched bases: 10. This chain's CDR3 is CAWQGQGAWGYTF. The CDR3 bases are TGTGCCTGGCAAGGACAGGGAGCGTGGGGCTACACCTTC.

The chain combines TRBV9 with TRBJ1-1, with D possibly being TRBD1 (6 bases). The ends were cut back, 3 bases at V and 3 bases at J, with 12 bases in the middle. Germline V gives CDR1 SGDLS, CDR2 YYNGEE. CDR3 length: 14 residues. The CDR3 bases are TGTGCCAGCAGCGAGGGGGTGAGGTACACTGAAGCTTTCTTT. Protein product: CASSEGVRYTEAFF.

The chain joins TRBV6-2 or TRBV6-3 to TRBJ2-2; tentative D call: TRBD1 (6 bases). The germline V gene has CDR1 MNHEY and CDR2 SVGEGT. The CDR3 spans 16 residues. V was trimmed by 5 bases and J by 0 bases, leaving 13 bases between them. In DNA, the CDR3 is TGTGCCAGCAGTGACCAGGGGTCTTCGAACACCGGGGAGCTGTTTTTT. Translating gives CASSDQGSSNTGELFF.

The V gene is TRBV9, the J gene TRBJ2-7; D gene uncertain. From germline, CDR1 is SGDLS and CDR2 YYNGEE. V was clipped by 2 bases and J by 4 bases, with 7 bases between them. The CDR3 has 12 residues. The CDR3 DNA reads as TGTGCCAGCAGCGTGAACTCTTACGAGCAGTACTTC. It codes for CASSVNSYEQYF.

The chain is built from TRBV18 and TRBJ2-3, with D hard to call. V was clipped by 3 bases and J by 7 bases, with 11 bases between them. The CDR3 is made up of 13 amino acids. Germline loops: CDR1 KGHSH, CDR2 LQKENI. The CDR3 nucleotides read TGTGCCAGCTCACCTAAGACTGCATATACGCAGTATTTT. Translating it yields CASSPKTAYTQYF.

This chain uses TRBV6-5 with TRBJ1-6, with 7 bases aligning to TRBD1. The CDR3 is 11 residues long. Per the germline V gene, CDR1 is MNHEY and CDR2 is SVGAGI. The V and J ends lost 6 bases and 14 bases, in that order; junction bases with no gene match: 4. CDR3 residues: CASRTGTTLHF. DNA of the CDR3: TGTGCCAGCAGGACAGGGACAACCCTCCACTTT.

This clone came up once. The chain employs TRBV7-3 and TRBJ2-1; TRBD2 matches 11 bases. Germline V gives CDR1 SGHTA, CDR2 FQGTGA. V lost 4 bases and J lost 9; bases outside the gene matches: 8. This CDR3 comprises 15 residues. The CDR3 spells CASSSRLAGLGEQFF. CDR3 in DNA: TGTGCCAGCAGCTCGAGACTAGCGGGGCTGGGTGAGCAGTTCTTC.

The chain couples TRBV12-2 to TRBJ2-3; TRBD2, as called in the table, went unchecked against the DNA. TRBV12-2 is assigned pseudogene status. This CDR3 is 18 amino acids long. The CDR3 DNA sequence: TGTGCAAGTCGCTTAGTCCCCGCGACTAGCGGGGGGGCTGATACGCAGTATTTT. Its translation is CASRLVPATSGGADTQYF.

This clone was observed a handful of times. V gene TRBV7-8 combines with J gene TRBJ1-3; the match to TRBD1 covers 8 bases. There are 17 residues in the CDR3. Germline V gene sequence: CDR1 SGHVS, CDR2 FQNEAQ. The V segment lost 4 bases and the J segment 3 bases; nucleotides outside the gene matches: 11. The CDR3 nucleotides are TGTGCCAGCAGCTCGGACCCAGGGGGCGGACTTGGAAACACCATATATTTT. Protein: CASSSDPGGGLGNTIYF.

The genes are TRBV5-1 and TRBJ1-3; TRBD1 might be the D (5 bases). Per germline, CDR1 SGHRS and CDR2 YFSETQ. The CDR3 is made up of 15 amino acids. The germline V and J ends were trimmed by 2 bases and 2 bases, with 11 bases remaining between them. As DNA, the CDR3 is TGCGCCAGCAGCTTCCAGGGTGGTCCTGGAAACACCATATATTTT. As protein: CASSFQGGPGNTIYF.

The sample holds one count of this clone. The chain is built from TRBV6-1 and TRBJ1-2; tentative D call: TRBD1 (6 bases). The germline V and J ends were trimmed by 2 bases and 7 bases, with 11 bases remaining between them. CDR3 length: 13 amino acids. Per the germline V gene, CDR1 is MNHNS and CDR2 is SASEGT. CDR3 residues: CASSESGDSGYTF. CDR3 nucleotides: TGTGCCAGCAGTGAATCAGGGGATTCTGGCTACACCTTC.